These 25 T cell receptor beta chains were all obtained from the same sample, sequenced in a study of OX40 agonist ivuxolimab in advanced cancers. Using immunoSEQ multiplex PCR, the repertoire was profiled, and TCRdb retains in-frame clones only, with some absent. The table includes about 15,000 clones, almost 85% detected once. The sequenced sample was CD4+ or CD8+ T cells sorted from blood, obtained in a trial of the OX40 agonist ivuxolimab. The source is an adult with an advanced solid tumor such as melanoma, head and neck, liver or kidney cancer.

This chain connects TRBV29-1 to TRBJ2-1, with 7 bases identical to TRBD1. V gave up 0 bases and J gave up 3 bases; unmatched junction bases: 8. The CDR3 consists of 16 residues. Germline CDR1 SQVTM, CDR2 ANQGSEA. The CDR3 DNA is TGCAGCGTTGAAGAAGGGGGCAGACCCGGCTACAATGAGCAGTTCTTC. This translates into CSVEEGGRPGYNEQFF.

This clone has just a few counts. The gene calls are TRBV11-2 and TRBJ2-3, with D possibly TRBD1 on 6 matching bases. The CDR3 is 13 amino acids. The germline V gene has CDR1 SGHAT and CDR2 FQNNGV. The V and J ends lost 5 bases and 6 bases respectively, with 12 bases between them. The CDR3 coding sequence is TGTGCCAGCAGCGCGACAGGCGGGGATACGCAGTATTTT. Residues: CASSATGGDTQYF.

The chain uses TRBV7-9 and TRBJ2-7, with a possible D match to TRBD2 (5 bases). V dropped 1 base and J dropped 4 bases, with 14 bases sitting between them. The CDR3 has 15 amino acids. Germline CDR1 is SEHNR and CDR2 is FQNEAQ (reference sequence). CDR3 loop: CASSLVGSGEYEQYF. The CDR3 bases are TGTGCCAGCAGCTTAGTAGGTAGTGGGGAGTACGAGCAGTACTTC.

The CDR3 DNA is TGTGCCAGCAGCTTAGGTGGGAGTTATACGCAGTATTTT. As protein: CASSLGGSYTQYF. The V and J genes are TRBV5-6 and TRBJ2-3, with D perhaps TRBD2 (5 bases). Per the germline V gene, CDR1 is SGHDT and CDR2 is YYEEEE. V lost 2 bases to trimming and J lost 7 bases, with 11 bases between them. The CDR3 spans 13 residues.

The chain has TRBV5-1 and TRBJ2-5; the D call may be TRBD1 or TRBD2 (5 bases each). The J call may be faulty, since TRBJ2-7 better matches the DNA end. Germline V gives CDR1 SGHRS, CDR2 YFSETQ. There are 12 residues in the CDR3. CDR3 nucleotide sequence: TGCGCCAGCAGCGGGGGATGGGACGAGCAGTACTTC. Its protein product is CASSGGWDEQYF.

This chain links TRBV5-6 with TRBJ1-5; D is uncertain. V was cut by 0 bases and J by 5 bases, with 12 bases left in between. From germline, CDR1 is SGHDT and CDR2 YYEEEE. There are 15 residues in the CDR3. The CDR3 DNA follows: TGTGCCAGCAGCTTGGCGGGCCTCGGATATCAGCCCCAGCATTTT. This sequence encodes CASSLAGLGYQPQHF.

V gene TRBV28 combines with J gene TRBJ2-1, with 7 bases that match TRBD2. The CDR3 consists of 14 residues. Germline trimming cut 9 bases from V and 0 bases from J; bases unmatched to any gene: 5. Germline CDR1 MDHEN, CDR2 SYDVKM. CDR3 amino acids: CASVLAASYNEQFF. CDR3 bases: TGTGCCAGTGTGCTAGCGGCCTCCTACAATGAGCAGTTCTTC.

The rearrangement joins TRBV4-3 to TRBJ1-2; D uncertain. Germline CDR1 is LGHNA and CDR2 is YSLEER. The V end lost 1 base, the J end lost 9 bases, and 12 bases lay between the germline ends. This CDR3 has 13 residues. The CDR3 is CASSQASSDSYTF. The CDR3 DNA reads TGCGCCAGCAGCCAAGCTTCCTCCGACAGCTACACCTTC.

V gene TRBV6-5 combines with J gene TRBJ2-1; D is possibly TRBD1 or TRBD2 (6 bases each). V lost 0 bases and J lost 2, with 11 bases in between. The CDR3 runs to 16 residues. The germline V gene has CDR1 MNHEY and CDR2 SVGAGI. CDR3 residues: CASSYSIGGTYNEQFF. DNA of the CDR3: TGTGCCAGCAGTTACTCGATCGGGGGCACCTACAATGAGCAGTTCTTC.

Regarding this clone: This sample includes further DNA sequences coding for the same CDR3. The CDR3 DNA is TGTGCCAGCGGGACCGGGGAGCTGTTTTTT. It specifies CASGTGELFF. The rearrangement joins TRBV28 to TRBJ2-2; D gene unclear. Germline CDR1 is MDHEN and CDR2 is SYDVKM. The CDR3 is made up of 10 amino acids. V lost 8 bases and J lost 5, with 3 bases in between.

The DNA for the CDR3 is TGTGCCAGCAGGGACGGACTTTCCTACGAGCAGTACTTC. Its protein product is CASRDGLSYEQYF. The chain is built from TRBV7-9 and TRBJ2-7; perhaps TRBD2 as D (5 bases). Per germline, CDR1 SEHNR and CDR2 FQNEAQ (reference sequence). The CDR3 is 13 residues long. With 6 bases removed from V and 1 base from J, the gap between germline ends came to 10 bases.

Here the CDR3 reads CASSTRQGATETQYF. As DNA, the CDR3 is TGTGCCAGCAGCACCCGACAGGGGGCGACTGAGACCCAGTACTTC. This rearrangement joins TRBV7-9 to TRBJ2-5; 10 positions match TRBD1. Germline V gene data show CDR1 as SEHNR and CDR2 as FQNEAQ (reference sequence). The CDR3 loop spans 15 amino acids. The V and J ends lost 5 bases and 5 bases, in that order; junction bases with no gene match: 8.

The chain carries TRBV9 and TRBJ2-3; D unresolved. This CDR3 has 12 amino acids. Per germline, CDR1 SGDLS and CDR2 YYNGEE. V dropped 3 bases and J dropped 3 bases, with 5 bases sitting between them. The CDR3 loop reads CASSGRTDTQYF. In nucleotides, the CDR3 is TGTGCCAGCAGCGGACGGACAGATACGCAGTATTTT.

The chain joins TRBV5-1 to TRBJ1-1; D is possibly TRBD1 (5 bases). V lost 4 bases and J 5 bases, leaving 12 bases between the germline ends. Germline CDR1 and CDR2: SGHRS and YFSETQ. The CDR3 is made up of 13 amino acids. CDR3: CASSLLGATEAFF. CDR3 in DNA: TGCGCCAGCAGCCTCCTTGGGGCTACTGAAGCTTTCTTT.

The chain couples TRBV29-1 to TRBJ2-7; D may be TRBD1 (6 bases). The CDR3 is 13 amino acids. Trimming cost V 0 bases and J 3 bases, with 9 bases left between them. Per germline, CDR1 SQVTM and CDR2 ANQGSEA. This CDR3 reads CSVEDGGFYEQYF. In DNA, the CDR3 is TGCAGCGTTGAAGATGGGGGCTTCTACGAGCAGTACTTC.

The chain recombines TRBV5-1 with TRBJ2-6, with 8 bases fitting TRBD2. Germline V gives CDR1 SGHRS, CDR2 YFSETQ. There are 18 residues in the CDR3. V lost 1 base, J lost 0 bases, and 6 bases stayed unmatched. This CDR3 reads CASSLTAGASSGANVLTF. As DNA, the CDR3 is TGCGCCAGCAGCTTGACAGCGGGGGCTTCCTCTGGGGCCAACGTCCTGACTTTC.

This clone appeared once. The CDR3 DNA is TGTGCCAGCAGTCTACAGGGGCCTAATGGCTACACCTTC. Its protein is CASSLQGPNGYTF. The chain combines TRBV6-5 with TRBJ1-2, with 7 bases fitting TRBD1. This CDR3 contains 13 residues. Germline V gives CDR1 MNHEY, CDR2 SVGAGI. Trimming cost V 5 bases and J 6 bases; bases outside gene matches: 6.

The chain combines TRBV6-6 with TRBJ1-5; D is unresolved. Germline V gives CDR1 MNHNY, CDR2 SVGAGI (reference sequence). Trimming pared 6 bases from V and 0 bases from J, leaving 15 bases between. This CDR3 spans 16 amino acids. The CDR3 protein is CASSPLPLGSNQPQHF. CDR3 nucleotides: TGTGCCAGCAGCCCACTGCCATTGGGTAGCAATCAGCCCCAGCATTTT.

The CDR3 here is CASSQSQGSDTQYF. CDR3 nucleotides: TGCGCCAGCAGCCAAAGCCAGGGATCAGATACGCAGTATTTT. This chain uses TRBV4-3 with TRBJ2-3; D possibly corresponds to TRBD1 (5 bases). Germline V gene sequence: CDR1 LGHNA, CDR2 YSLEER. Trimming removed 2 bases from V and 4 bases from J, with 10 bases in between. The CDR3 totals 14 residues.

The V and J genes are TRBV7-3 and TRBJ2-7, with D possibly being TRBD2 (5 bases). There are 14 residues in the CDR3. The V gene's germline CDR1 is SGHTA and CDR2 FQGTGA. V gave up 5 bases and J gave up 1 base, with 12 bases separating them. The DNA for the CDR3 is TGTGCCAGCAGCGGGCGACGGGGATCCTACGAGCAGTACTTC. Amino acids: CASSGRRGSYEQYF.

V is TRBV28 and J is TRBJ2-6, with a possible D match to TRBD1 (5 bases). The length of the CDR3 is 16 residues. V shed 4 bases and J shed 0 bases, with 10 bases lying between them. Germline CDR1 MDHEN, CDR2 SYDVKM. This chain's CDR3 is CASSYGQGSGANVLTF. CDR3 coding DNA: TGTGCCAGCAGTTACGGCCAGGGCTCTGGGGCCAACGTCCTGACTTTC.

The chain recombines TRBV15 with TRBJ2-7; possible D gene TRBD2, 6 bases. Germline V gives CDR1 LNHNV, CDR2 YYDKDF (reference sequence). The ends were cut back, 3 bases at V and 0 bases at J, with 12 bases in the middle. The length of the CDR3 is 15 residues. The CDR3 DNA follows: TGTGCCACCAGCAGTACGGGGGATAGCTCCTACGAGCAGTACTTC. It translates to CATSSTGDSSYEQYF.

This rearrangement joins TRBV19 to TRBJ2-7; tentatively, D is TRBD2 (6 bases). Trimming cost V 10 bases and J 0 bases, with 13 bases left between them. The CDR3 has 13 residues. Germline lookup yields CDR1 LNHDA and CDR2 SQIVND (reference sequence). In DNA, the CDR3 is TGTGCCACCTCGGACTACATCTCCTACGAGCAGTACTTC. Its protein product is CATSDYISYEQYF. The variable domain in full, completed from reference TRBV19 and TRBJ2-7, reads DGGITQSPKYLFRKEGQNVTLSCEQNLNHDAMYWYRQDPGQGLRLIYYSQIVNDFQKGDIAEGYSVSREKKESFPLTVTSAQKNPTAFYLCATSDYISYEQYFGPGTRLTVT.

This chain joins TRBV7-2 and TRBJ2-5, with a possible D match to TRBD2 (6 bases). Looked up from germline, CDR1 is SGHTA and CDR2 is FQGNSA. V was shortened by 1 base and J by 4 bases, with 10 bases between the two germline ends. This CDR3 contains 14 residues. DNA of the CDR3: TGTGCCAGCAGCTTAGGTAATAGCGGAGAGACCCAGTACTTC. Its protein is CASSLGNSGETQYF. Full variable domain (outside the CDR3, taken from reference TRBV7-2 and TRBJ2-5): GAGVSQSPSNKVTEKGKDVELRCDPISGHTALYWYRQSLGQGLEFLIYFQGNSAPDKSGLPSDRFSAERTGGSVSTLTIQRTQQEDSAVYLCASSLGNSGETQYFGPGTRLLVL.

The chain carries TRBV4-3 and TRBJ1-2; TRBD1 matches 9 bases. CDR1 is LGHNA, CDR2 YSLEER, per germline. The CDR3 has 15 amino acids. Germline trimming cut 4 bases from V and 3 bases from J; bases unmatched to any gene: 6. The CDR3 coding sequence is TGCGCCAGCAGCCCCAACAGGGGGCTCGACTATGGCTACACCTTC. This gives the protein CASSPNRGLDYGYTF.